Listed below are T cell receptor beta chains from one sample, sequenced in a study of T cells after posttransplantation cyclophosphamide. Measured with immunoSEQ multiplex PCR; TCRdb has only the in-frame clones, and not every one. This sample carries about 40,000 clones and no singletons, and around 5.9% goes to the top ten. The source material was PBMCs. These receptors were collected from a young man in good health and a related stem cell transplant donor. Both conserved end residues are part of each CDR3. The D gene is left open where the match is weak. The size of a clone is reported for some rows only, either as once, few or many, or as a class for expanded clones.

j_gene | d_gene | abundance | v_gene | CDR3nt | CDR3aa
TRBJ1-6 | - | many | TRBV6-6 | TGTGCCAGCAGCATGATACAGGGATTTAATTCACCCCTCCACTTT | CASSMIQGFNSPLHF
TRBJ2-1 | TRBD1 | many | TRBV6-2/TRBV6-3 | TGTGCCACTCGACAGGGGGCTACCAATGAGCAGTTCTTC | CATRQGATNEQFF
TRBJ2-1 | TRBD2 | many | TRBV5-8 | TGTGCCAGCAGCTTCCGACTAGCGGGAGGACCTGAGCAGTTCTTC | CASSFRLAGGPEQFF
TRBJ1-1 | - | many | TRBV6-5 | TGTGCCAGCAGTTACCGTAGGACAGTCCGATCCACTGAAGCTTTCTTT | CASSYRRTVRSTEAFF
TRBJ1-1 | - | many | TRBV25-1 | TGTGCCAGTAACTACAGGGAGAACACTGAAGCTTTCTTT | CASNYRENTEAFF
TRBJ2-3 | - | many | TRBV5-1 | TGCGCCAGCAGCTCCGCGGGGAAAGCAGGAGATACGCAGTATTTT | CASSSAGKAGDTQYF
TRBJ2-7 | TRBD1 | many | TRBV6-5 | TGTGCCAGCAGGCGGGGACAGGGGAGCCCCTACGAGCAGTACTTC | CASRRGQGSPYEQYF
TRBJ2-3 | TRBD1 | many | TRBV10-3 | TGTGCCATCAGCGGGGACAGACACACAGATACGCAGTATTTT | CAISGDRHTDTQYF
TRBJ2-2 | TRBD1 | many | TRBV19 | TGTGCCACTATGGACAGGGGGAACACCGGGGAGCTGTTTTTT | CATMDRGNTGELFF
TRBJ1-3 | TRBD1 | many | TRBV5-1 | TGCGCCAGCAGCTTGGCCGGGACAGAAAACACCATATATTTT | CASSLAGTENTIYF
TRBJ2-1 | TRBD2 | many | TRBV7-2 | TGTGCCAGCAGCTCGTGGACTAGCGGGGGGAATGAGCAGTTCTTC | CASSSWTSGGNEQFF
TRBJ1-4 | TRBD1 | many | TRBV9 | TGTGCCAGCAGTGTCGGGGACAGGGGTTATGAAAAACTGTTTTTT | CASSVGDRGYEKLFF
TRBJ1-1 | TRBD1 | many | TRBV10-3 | TGTGCCATACAGGGGGTTCATCTCCCTGAAGCTTTCTTT | CAIQGVHLPEAFF
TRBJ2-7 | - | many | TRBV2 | TGTGCCAGCAGAGGGGGGGGCTCCTACGAGCAGTACTTC | CASRGGGSYEQYF
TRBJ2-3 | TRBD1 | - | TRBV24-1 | TGTGCCACCAGTGATTGGCAAAAAGGGGGCGGGGATACGCAGTATTTT | CATSDWQKGGGDTQYF
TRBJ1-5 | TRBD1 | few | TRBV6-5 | TGTGCCAGCAGTTACTCGAGGACAGGGGGCAAGCCCCAGCATTTT | CASSYSRTGGKPQHF
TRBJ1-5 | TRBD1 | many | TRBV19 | TGTGCCAGTAGCTTAATCCCGGGACAGTTCAATCAGCCCCAGCATTTT | CASSLIPGQFNQPQHF
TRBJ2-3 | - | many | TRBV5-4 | TGTGCCAGCAGCTTGGATCCGGGGGGCGACCCCACTGATACGCAGTATTTT | CASSLDPGGDPTDTQYF
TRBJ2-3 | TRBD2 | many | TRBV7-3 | TGTGCCAGCAGACTACGAGGGGCGGGGGGCCTTAGCACAGATACGCAGTATTTT | CASRLRGAGGLSTDTQYF
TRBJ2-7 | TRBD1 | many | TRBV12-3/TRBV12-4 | TGTGCCAGCAGCCCGCCTGGACAGGGACCGCAGTACTTC | CASSPPGQGPQYF
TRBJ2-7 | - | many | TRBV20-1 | TGCAGTACAAAGTCCTACGAGCAGTACTTC | CSTKSYEQYF
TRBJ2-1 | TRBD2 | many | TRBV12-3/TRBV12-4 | TGTGCCAGCAGCCTAGCGGGGACTCACAATGAGCAGTTCTTC | CASSLAGTHNEQFF
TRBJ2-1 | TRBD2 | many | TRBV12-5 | TGTGCTAGTGCCATTAGCGGGGGGAGCTCCTACAATGAGCAGTTCTTC | CASAISGGSSYNEQFF
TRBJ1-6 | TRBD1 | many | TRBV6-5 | TGTGCCAGCAGTACCGACAGGGGAGAGAATTCACCCCTCCACTTT | CASSTDRGENSPLHF
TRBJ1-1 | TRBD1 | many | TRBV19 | TGTGCCAGTAGTACTCTGACAGGGGGCACTGAAGCTTTCTTT | CASSTLTGGTEAFF
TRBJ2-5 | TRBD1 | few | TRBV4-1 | TGCGCCAGCAGCCAGGGGGGACAGGGTGGGAGAGAGACCCAGTACTTC | CASSQGGQGGRETQYF
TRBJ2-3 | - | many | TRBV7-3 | TGTGCCAGCAGCTTTGCTAGCGAAGGAGATACGCAGTATTTT | CASSFASEGDTQYF
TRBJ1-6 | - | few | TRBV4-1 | TGCGCCAGCAGCCAACCGCAGGAGTTAAGCTCCTATAATTCACCCCTCCACTTT | CASSQPQELSSYNSPLHF
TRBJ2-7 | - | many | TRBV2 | TGTGGGTGCCAGCAGACAGTGGGATACCACGAGCAGTACTTC | CGCQQTVGYHEQYF